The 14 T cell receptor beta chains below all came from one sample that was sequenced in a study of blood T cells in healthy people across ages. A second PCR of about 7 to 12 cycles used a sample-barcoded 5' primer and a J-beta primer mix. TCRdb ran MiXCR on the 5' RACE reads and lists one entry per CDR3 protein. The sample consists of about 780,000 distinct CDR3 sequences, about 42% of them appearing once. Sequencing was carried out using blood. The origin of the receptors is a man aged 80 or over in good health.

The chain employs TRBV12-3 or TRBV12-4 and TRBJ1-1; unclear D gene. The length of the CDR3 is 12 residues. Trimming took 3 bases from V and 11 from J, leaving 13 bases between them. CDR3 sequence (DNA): TGTGCCAGCAGTTTTGACGGTATTAAGGCTTTCTTT. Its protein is CASSFDGIKAFF.

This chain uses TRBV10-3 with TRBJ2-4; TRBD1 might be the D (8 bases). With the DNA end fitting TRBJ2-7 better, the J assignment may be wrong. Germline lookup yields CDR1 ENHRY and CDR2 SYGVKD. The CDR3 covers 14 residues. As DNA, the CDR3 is TGTGCCATCAGTGAACAGGGGGGGGGTTACGAGCAGTACTTC. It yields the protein CAISEQGGGYEQYF.

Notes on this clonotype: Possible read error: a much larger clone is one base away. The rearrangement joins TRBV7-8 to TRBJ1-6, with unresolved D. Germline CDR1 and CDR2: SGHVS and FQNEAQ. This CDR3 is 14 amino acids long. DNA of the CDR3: TGTGCCAGCAGCTCCGGGTCCGAAGGTTCACCCCACCACTTT. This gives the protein CASSSGSEGSPHHF.

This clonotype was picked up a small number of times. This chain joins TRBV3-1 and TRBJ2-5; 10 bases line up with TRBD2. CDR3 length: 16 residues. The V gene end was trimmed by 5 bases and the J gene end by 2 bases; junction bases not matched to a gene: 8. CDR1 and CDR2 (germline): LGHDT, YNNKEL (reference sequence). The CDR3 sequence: CASSARLLAGQETQYF. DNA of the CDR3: TGTGCCAGCAGCGCCCGTCTACTAGCGGGGCAAGAGACCCAGTACTTC.

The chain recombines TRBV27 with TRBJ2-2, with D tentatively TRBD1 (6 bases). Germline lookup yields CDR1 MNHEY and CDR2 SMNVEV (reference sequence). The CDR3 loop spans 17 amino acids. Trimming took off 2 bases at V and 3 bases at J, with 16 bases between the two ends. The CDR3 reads CASSLRAGQRYTGELFF. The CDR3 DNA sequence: TGTGCCAGCAGTTTAAGGGCAGGACAGAGGTACACCGGGGAGCTGTTTTTT.

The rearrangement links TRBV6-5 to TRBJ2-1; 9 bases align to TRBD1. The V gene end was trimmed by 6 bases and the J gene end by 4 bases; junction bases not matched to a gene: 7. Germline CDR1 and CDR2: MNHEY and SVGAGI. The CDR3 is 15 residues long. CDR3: CASSPEGQGYNEQFF. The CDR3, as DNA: TGTGCCAGCAGCCCCGAAGGACAGGGGTACAATGAGCAGTTCTTC.

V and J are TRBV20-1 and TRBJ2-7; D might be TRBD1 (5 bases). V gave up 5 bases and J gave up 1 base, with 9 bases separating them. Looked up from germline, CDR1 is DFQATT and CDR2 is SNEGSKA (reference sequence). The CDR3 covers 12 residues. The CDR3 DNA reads TGCAGTGCTTTGGACAATTCCTACGAGCAGTACTTC. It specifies CSALDNSYEQYF.

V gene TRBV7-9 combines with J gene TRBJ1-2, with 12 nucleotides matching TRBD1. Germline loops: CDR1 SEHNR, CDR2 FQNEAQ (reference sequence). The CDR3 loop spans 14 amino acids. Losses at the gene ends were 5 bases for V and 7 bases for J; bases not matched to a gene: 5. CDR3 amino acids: CASSPGTGGPGYTF. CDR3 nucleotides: TGTGCCAGCAGCCCCGGGACAGGGGGCCCTGGCTACACCTTC.

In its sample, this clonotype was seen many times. CDR3: CATSGTYYNEQFF. CDR3 DNA sequence: TGTGCCACTAGCGGGACCTATTACAATGAGCAGTTCTTC. This chain connects TRBV24-1 to TRBJ2-1, with 8 nucleotides matching TRBD2. CDR3 length equals 13 residues. Trimming removed 10 bases from V and 4 bases from J; junction bases left unmatched: 5. Germline CDR1 is KGHDR and CDR2 is SFDVKD.

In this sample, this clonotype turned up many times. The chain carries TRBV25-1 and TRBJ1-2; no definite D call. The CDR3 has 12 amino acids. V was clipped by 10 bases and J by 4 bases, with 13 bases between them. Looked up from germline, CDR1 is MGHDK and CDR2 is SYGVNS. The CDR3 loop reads CATRDGGYGYTF. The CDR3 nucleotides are TGTGCCACCCGGGATGGAGGCTATGGCTACACCTTC.

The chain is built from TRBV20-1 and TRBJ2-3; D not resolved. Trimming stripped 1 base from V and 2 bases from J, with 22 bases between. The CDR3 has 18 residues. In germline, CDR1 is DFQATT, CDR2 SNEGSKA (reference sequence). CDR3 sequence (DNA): TGCAGTGCTAGAGCCGCCGTGGGTAAGACGAGATACACAGATACGCAGTATTTT. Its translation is CSARAAVGKTRYTDTQYF.

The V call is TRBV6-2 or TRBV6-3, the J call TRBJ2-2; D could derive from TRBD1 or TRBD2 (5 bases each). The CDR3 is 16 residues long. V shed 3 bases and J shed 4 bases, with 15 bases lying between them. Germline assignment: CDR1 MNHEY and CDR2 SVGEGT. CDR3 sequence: CASSYALVGVTGELFF. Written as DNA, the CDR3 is TGTGCCAGCAGTTATGCCCTGGTGGGGGTCACCGGGGAGCTGTTTTTT.

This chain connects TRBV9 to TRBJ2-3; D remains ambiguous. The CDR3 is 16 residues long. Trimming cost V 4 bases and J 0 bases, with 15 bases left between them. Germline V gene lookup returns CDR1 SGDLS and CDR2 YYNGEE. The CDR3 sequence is CASSPLHEASTDTQYF. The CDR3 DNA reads TGTGCCAGCAGCCCCCTCCACGAAGCTAGCACAGATACGCAGTATTTT.

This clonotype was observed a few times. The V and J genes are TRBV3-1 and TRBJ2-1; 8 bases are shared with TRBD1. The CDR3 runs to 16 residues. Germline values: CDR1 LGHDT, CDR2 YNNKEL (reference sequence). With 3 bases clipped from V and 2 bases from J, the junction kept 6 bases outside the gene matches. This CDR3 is CASSHEQGGAYNEQFF. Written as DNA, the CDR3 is TGTGCCAGCAGCCATGAACAGGGGGGCGCCTACAATGAGCAGTTCTTC.